The text below deals with one TCR beta chain. Its specificity is unknown. The data derive from a study of OX40 agonist ivuxolimab in advanced cancers. Points from the study as a whole: At 0.1-3.0 mg/kg, partial responders had clonal expansion among the lowest observed. A proportion of nonresponders additionally exhibited low normalized T-cell clonal expansion.

Germline V gene sequence: CDR1 SGHRS, CDR2 YFSETQ. The CDR3 extends over 15 amino acids. Trimming shortened V by 1 base and J by 0 bases, and 8 bases separated the two germline ends. Assay: immunoSEQ multiplex PCR; the TCRdb copy retains only in-frame clones and omits some. The sample shows roughly 46,000 clones, 88% of them seen only once. This chain uses TRBV5-1 with TRBJ1-3; unclear D gene. This clonotype was obtained from an adult with an advanced solid tumor such as melanoma, head and neck, liver or kidney cancer. The source was CD4+ or CD8+ T cells sorted from blood, collected in a trial of the OX40 agonist ivuxolimab. The CDR3 bases are TGCGCCAGCAGCTTGCAGCCAAGCTCTGGAAACACCATATATTTT. Its protein is CASSLQPSSGNTIYF.